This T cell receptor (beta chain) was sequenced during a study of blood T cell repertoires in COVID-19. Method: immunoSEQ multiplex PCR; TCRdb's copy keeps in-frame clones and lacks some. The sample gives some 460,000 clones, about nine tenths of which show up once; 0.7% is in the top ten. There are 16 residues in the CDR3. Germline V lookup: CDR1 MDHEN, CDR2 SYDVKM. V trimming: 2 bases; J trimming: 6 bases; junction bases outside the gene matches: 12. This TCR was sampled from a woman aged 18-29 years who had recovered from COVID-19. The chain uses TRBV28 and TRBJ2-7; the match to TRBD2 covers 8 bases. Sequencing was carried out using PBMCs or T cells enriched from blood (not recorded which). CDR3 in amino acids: CASSLTPGGGRVEQYF. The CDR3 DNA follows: TGTGCCAGCAGTTTAACCCCCGGGGGGGGGCGCGTCGAGCAGTACTTC.